Listed here are 15 T cell receptor beta chains from one sample, sequenced in a study of blood T cell repertoires in COVID-19. Method: immunoSEQ multiplex PCR; TCRdb's copy keeps in-frame clones and lacks some. The sample has approximately 290,000 clones, about 80% seen once; the top ten hold roughly 14%. The sequenced sample consisted of peripheral blood. The receptors were sampled from a person between 65 and 79 years old with COVID-19, enrolled during active disease.

The V call is TRBV28, the J call TRBJ1-4; D gene unclear. This CDR3 is 15 amino acids long. CDR1 and CDR2 (germline): MDHEN, SYDVKM. Trimming cost V 1 base and J 0 bases, with 6 bases left between them. The CDR3 nucleotides read TGTGCCAGCAGTTTATTCGGTGCAACTAATGAAAAACTGTTTTTT. As protein: CASSLFGATNEKLFF.

This clone was seen a few times. The chain carries TRBV28 and TRBJ2-1; TRBD2 aligns across 7 bases. V was pared by 5 bases and J by 6 bases, with 13 bases of the junction left unmatched. Germline lookup yields CDR1 MDHEN and CDR2 SYDVKM. CDR3 length: 16 residues. The CDR3, as DNA: TGTGCCAGCAGTAAGACTAGCCGGTTTCCCGGCAATGAGCAGTTCTTC. Its protein is CASSKTSRFPGNEQFF.

The chain joins TRBV6-6 to TRBJ1-5; D is unresolved. The V end was cut by 3 bases, the J end by 6 bases, with 15 bases between. CDR3 size: 15 residues. CDR1 is MNHNY and CDR2 is SVGAGI in the germline V gene (reference sequence). The CDR3 nucleotides read TGTGCCAGCAGTTATTCTTCTAGTACTACTCAGCCCCAGCATTTT. This codes for CASSYSSSTTQPQHF.

V is TRBV14 and J is TRBJ2-1, with 9 bases matching TRBD2. V was pared by 4 bases and J by 4 bases, with 11 bases of the junction left unmatched. The CDR3 extends over 17 amino acids. Germline V lookup: CDR1 SGHDN, CDR2 FVKESK. The CDR3 loop is CASSPRTSAYSYNEQFF. CDR3 nucleotide sequence: TGTGCCAGCAGCCCTCGGACTAGCGCGTACTCTTACAATGAGCAGTTCTTC.

This clone turned up a few times. The same CDR3 is also encoded by other DNA sequences in this sample. The rearrangement joins TRBV28 to TRBJ2-1, with 7 bases aligning to TRBD2. The junction had 2 bases not matched to a gene; V was cut back by 3 bases and J by 0 bases. CDR1 is MDHEN, CDR2 SYDVKM, per germline. This CDR3 contains 15 residues. The CDR3 DNA is TGTGCCAGCAGTTTTGGCGGGAGCTCCTACAATGAGCAGTTCTTC. Translation gives CASSFGGSSYNEQFF.

This chain connects TRBV4-1 to TRBJ2-7; D is unclear. The V and J ends lost 0 bases and 3 bases respectively, with 12 bases between them. The germline V gene encodes CDR1 MGHRA and CDR2 YSYEKL. The CDR3 contains 15 residues. For the CDR3, the DNA is TGCGCCAGCAGCCAAGAACGGCAGGCCGACTACGAGCAGTACTTC. It is translated as CASSQERQADYEQYF.

J is TRBJ2-1 and V is TRBV12-5; 7 bases match TRBD1. The CDR3 length is 14 residues. The V gene's germline CDR1 is LGHNT and CDR2 FRNRAP. J was trimmed by 7 bases and V by 6 bases; bases with no gene match: 9. The CDR3, as DNA: TGTGCTAGTGGGAAGGGACAGCTCCAAAATGAGCAGTTCTTC. Translating it yields CASGKGQLQNEQFF. The full variable domain, in which reference TRBV12-5 and TRBJ2-1 provide the parts outside the CDR3, is DARVTQTPRHKVTEMGQEVTMRCQPILGHNTVFWYRQTMMQGLELLAYFRNRAPLDDSGMPKDRFSAEMPDATLATLKIQPSEPRDSAVYFCASGKGQLQNEQFFGPGTRLTVL.

The genes are TRBV28 and TRBJ1-4, with TRBD1 as a possible D gene (5 bases). The CDR3 consists of 15 residues. CDR1 and CDR2 from the germline V gene are MDHEN and SYDVKM. V lost 5 bases and J 8 bases, leaving 18 bases between the germline ends. In DNA form, the CDR3 reads TGTGCCAGCAGTGACACGGGGGGATCAGACGAAAAACTGTTTTTT. Its translation is CASSDTGGSDEKLFF.

V is TRBV19 and J is TRBJ1-5, with 11 bases matching TRBD1. The CDR3 has 15 amino acids. Germline assignment: CDR1 LNHDA and CDR2 SQIVND (reference sequence). The V segment lost 10 bases and the J segment 3 bases; nucleotides outside the gene matches: 8. CDR3 residues: CATGQGVSINQPQHF. The CDR3 bases are TGTGCCACGGGACAGGGGGTATCGATCAATCAGCCCCAGCATTTT.

The CDR3 loop reads CASSDLSTPVLPFF. The CDR3 region has the DNA TGTGCCAGCAGTGACCTCTCAACCCCGGTCCTGCCGTTCTTC. This chain uses TRBV2 with TRBJ2-1; no reliable D call. Per the germline V gene, CDR1 is SNHLY and CDR2 is FYNNEI. This CDR3 is built from 14 residues. Trimming took off 3 bases at V and 15 bases at J, with 21 bases between the two ends. The full variable domain, completed using reference TRBV2 and TRBJ2-1, is EPEVTQTPSHQVTQMGQEVILRCVPISNHLYFYWYRQILGQKVEFLVSFYNNEISEKSEIFDDQFSVERPDGSNFTLKIRSTKLEDSAMYFCASSDLSTPVLPFFGPGTRLTVL.

This chain uses TRBV6-2 or TRBV6-3 with TRBJ2-2, with unresolved D. The CDR3 contains 15 residues. The V end was cut by 2 bases, the J end by 2 bases, with 9 bases between. Germline loops: CDR1 MNHEY, CDR2 SVGEGT. CDR3 bases: TGTGCCAGCAGTTACAAGCGCACAAACACCGGGGAGCTGTTTTTT. Its translation: CASSYKRTNTGELFF.

The V call is TRBV15, the J call TRBJ2-7; D not certain. The V and J ends lost 0 bases and 2 bases respectively, with 5 bases between them. The length of the CDR3 is 13 residues. The germline gives CDR1 LNHNV, CDR2 YYDKDF (reference sequence). This CDR3 reads CATSRDRTYEQYF. The CDR3 DNA reads TGTGCCACCAGCAGAGACAGAACCTACGAGCAGTACTTC. The full variable domain, with the rest looked up from reference TRBV15 and TRBJ2-7, is DAMVIQNPRYQVTQFGKPVTLSCSQTLNHNVMYWYQQKSSQAPKLLFHYYDKDFNNEADTPDNFQSRRPNTSFCFLDIRSPGLGDTAMYLCATSRDRTYEQYFGPGTRLTVT.

The table lists this clone with a few counts. This chain joins TRBV29-1 and TRBJ2-3; D gene unclear. Germline values: CDR1 SQVTM, CDR2 ANQGSEA. The CDR3 loop spans 12 amino acids. The V end was cut by 4 bases, the J end by 9 bases, with 14 bases between. CDR3 nucleotide sequence: TGCAGCGTTGTTTTGACGGTGGGCACGCAGTATTTT. Translating gives CSVVLTVGTQYF.

About this clone itself: This sample also contains other DNA sequences that code for the same CDR3. The rearrangement uses TRBV5-1 and TRBJ2-2; TRBD2 matches at 8 bases. The ends lost 2 bases at V and 2 bases at J; junction bases unmatched: 2. The CDR3 sequence is 15 residues long. Germline V CDR1 and CDR2: SGHRS, YFSETQ. The CDR3 loop reads CASSFTSGNTGELFF. DNA for the CDR3: TGCGCCAGCAGCTTTACTAGCGGAAACACCGGGGAGCTGTTTTTT.

This chain connects TRBV4-1 to TRBJ2-7; 8 bases agree with TRBD2. The CDR3 covers 16 residues. V was clipped by 0 bases and J by 0 bases; unmatched bases: 4. Germline CDR1 is MGHRA and CDR2 is YSYEKL. The CDR3 spells CASSQESGSYSYEQYF. The DNA of the CDR3 is TGCGCCAGCAGCCAAGAAAGCGGGAGTTACTCCTACGAGCAGTACTTC.